The 21 T cell receptor beta chains below come from one sample, sequenced in a study of vaccination effects on CD4 cells after COVID-19. Profiling relied on immunoSEQ multiplex PCR, and the TCRdb table lists in-frame clones only, not all of them. The profile shows 20,000 to 30,000 clones, 71% of them singletons. For these receptors, no antigen is known. Viral peptide pool expansion of antigen-specific CD4+ T cells preceded sequencing in the ViraFEST assay. Isolation of CD4+ T cells took place after less than 12 days of culture. Vaccinated recipients, who were negative for nucleocapsid antibodies, had no history of SARS-CoV-2 infection. The sequenced sample was CD4+ T cells from PBMCs cultured with HCoV-OC43 spike peptides, obtained before COVID-19 vaccination. Subset in this sample: HCoV-OC43 spike overlapping peptide pool stimulation. Receptors originate from a human donor who received a COVID-19 vaccine.

There are a few counts of this clone. The chain recombines TRBV27 with TRBJ1-5, with TRBD1 identical over 7 bases. Germline CDR1 and CDR2: MNHEY and SMNVEV (reference sequence). The trim removed 6 bases at V and 4 bases at J, leaving 12 bases unmatched. This CDR3 spans 16 amino acids. CDR3 sequence: CASSPILTGLNQPQHF. The CDR3, as DNA: TGTGCCAGCAGCCCAATCCTGACAGGGCTAAATCAGCCCCAGCATTTT.

V usage is TRBV24-1 and J usage is TRBJ2-7; 9 bases are a match to TRBD1. The CDR3 totals 14 residues. From germline, CDR1 is KGHDR and CDR2 SFDVKD. Unmatched junction bases numbered 8, after V lost 7 bases and J lost 5 bases. For the CDR3, the DNA is TGTGCCACCAGCCCGGGACAGGGCAGACACGAGCAGTACTTC. As protein: CATSPGQGRHEQYF.

This sequence joins TRBV27 and TRBJ2-7; tentatively, D is TRBD1 (6 bases). The CDR3 spans 15 residues. V was pared by 2 bases and J by 1 base, with 12 bases between. In germline, CDR1 is MNHEY, CDR2 SMNVEV (reference sequence). The CDR3 nucleotides read TGTGCCAGCAGTTTAGTGGCGGACAGTTCCTACGAGCAGTACTTC. As protein: CASSLVADSSYEQYF.

The chain combines TRBV29-1 with TRBJ2-1; no reliable D call. The CDR3 is 13 residues long. Trimming left V 2 bases short and J 3 bases short, with 8 bases between. CDR1 and CDR2 (germline): SQVTM, ANQGSEA. CDR3 bases: TGCAGCGTTGAAACTATTTTCTACAATGAGCAGTTCTTC. Its translation: CSVETIFYNEQFF.

The chain couples TRBV9 to TRBJ1-5, with D maybe TRBD1 (5 bases). There are 14 residues in the CDR3. V lost 2 bases to trimming and J lost 4 bases, with 10 bases between them. Germline V CDR1 and CDR2: SGDLS, YYNGEE. CDR3 loop: CASSVGTVNQPQHF. For the CDR3, the DNA is TGTGCCAGCAGCGTCGGGACGGTAAATCAGCCCCAGCATTTT.

The V call is TRBV18, the J call TRBJ2-7; the D is unclear. Per germline, CDR1 KGHSH and CDR2 LQKENI. CDR3 length: 13 residues. The ends were cut back, 3 bases at V and 5 bases at J, with 11 bases in the middle. In DNA, the CDR3 is TGTGCCAGCTCACCGGGTGGGCTCGACGAGCAGTACTTC. As protein: CASSPGGLDEQYF.

This clone was counted a few times. The rearrangement joins TRBV7-6 to TRBJ1-6; perhaps TRBD1 as D (6 bases). The V and J ends lost 2 bases and 7 bases respectively, with 12 bases between them. The germline gives CDR1 SGHVS, CDR2 FNYEAQ. The CDR3 runs 15 residues. The CDR3 nucleotides are TGTGCCAGCAGCTTATCACCAGGGGAGAATTCACCCCTCCACTTT. Translated, it gives CASSLSPGENSPLHF.

V and J are TRBV6-6 and TRBJ2-4, with a possible D match to TRBD2 (6 bases). Germline assignment: CDR1 MNHNY and CDR2 SVGAGI (reference sequence). V lost 6 bases and J 6 bases, leaving 15 bases between the germline ends. The CDR3 is made up of 14 amino acids. The CDR3 region has the DNA TGTGCCAGCAGAGGGCCCCAGGAGGGAAACATTCAGTACTTC. Its protein is CASRGPQEGNIQYF.

The V call is TRBV18, the J call TRBJ2-3, with D possibly being TRBD1 (7 bases). Trimming cost V 3 bases and J 6 bases, with 16 bases left between them. Germline values: CDR1 KGHSH, CDR2 LQKENI. The length of the CDR3 is 15 residues. The CDR3 DNA reads as TGTGCCAGCTCACCCGGAGGGGGCACGATGGATACGCAGTATTTT. Its protein product is CASSPGGGTMDTQYF.

The chain joins TRBV6-5 to TRBJ2-7; D is possibly TRBD2 (5 bases). The CDR3 has 14 amino acids. The ends were cut back, 5 bases at V and 5 bases at J, with 16 bases in the middle. CDR1 and CDR2 from the germline V gene are MNHEY and SVGAGI. The CDR3 sequence: CASSPSQPSNEQYF. The CDR3 DNA reads TGTGCCAGCAGTCCAAGCCAGCCTAGCAACGAGCAGTACTTC.

The chain employs TRBV2 and TRBJ1-3; D may be TRBD1 (5 bases). The V end was cut by 0 bases, the J end by 0 bases, with 9 bases between. The CDR3 is 16 residues long. Germline V CDR1 and CDR2: SNHLY, FYNNEI. CDR3 sequence (DNA): TGTGCCAGCAGTGAAGCGGTGGGACCCTCTGGAAACACCATATATTTT. Protein sequence: CASSEAVGPSGNTIYF.

V is TRBV7-2 and J is TRBJ2-7, with 9 bases lining up with TRBD2. Trimming removed 1 base from V and 0 bases from J; junction bases left unmatched: 4. The CDR3 is made up of 16 amino acids. Germline lookup yields CDR1 SGHTA and CDR2 FQGNSA. The CDR3 DNA follows: TGTGCCAGCAGCTTAGAGTTTAGCGGGAGCTCCTACGAGCAGTACTTC. It specifies CASSLEFSGSSYEQYF.

V and J are TRBV6-5 and TRBJ1-4; D remains unclear. The CDR3 is made up of 14 amino acids. Germline values: CDR1 MNHEY, CDR2 SVGAGI. V was pared by 6 bases and J by 2 bases, with 10 bases between. The CDR3 region is CASREVETNEKLFF. DNA of the CDR3: TGTGCCAGCAGGGAGGTGGAGACTAATGAAAAACTGTTTTTT.

V is TRBV12-3 or TRBV12-4 and J is TRBJ2-5, with D unresolved. This CDR3 spans 13 amino acids. Trimming cost V 1 base and J 5 bases, with 8 bases left between them. The CDR3 loop reads CASSLGVSETQYF. The CDR3 DNA reads TGTGCCAGCAGTTTAGGGGTGTCGGAGACCCAGTACTTC.

The chain is built from TRBV7-8 and TRBJ1-3; TRBD1 is a possible D gene (6 bases). CDR1 and CDR2 from the germline V gene are SGHVS and FQNEAQ. The CDR3 totals 13 residues. Trimming shortened V by 3 bases and J by 6 bases, and 9 bases separated the two germline ends. DNA for the CDR3: TGTGCCAGCAGCTTTGCAGGGGCAAACACCATATATTTT. Amino acid sequence: CASSFAGANTIYF.

This clone was recorded only once. The chain joins TRBV5-6 to TRBJ1-5; a weak D match, TRBD1 (5 bases). Trimming shortened V by 4 bases and J by 0 bases, and 14 bases separated the two germline ends. The V gene's germline CDR1 is SGHDT and CDR2 YYEEEE. CDR3 length: 16 amino acids. The CDR3 DNA follows: TGTGCCAGCAGCGCCTTGACAGATATTAGCAATCAGCCCCAGCATTTT. This translates into CASSALTDISNQPQHF.

The chain recombines TRBV5-6 with TRBJ1-2; the D gene is possibly TRBD1 (5 bases). The CDR3 is 13 residues long. CDR1 SGHDT and CDR2 YYEEEE come from the germline V gene. Trimming took 4 bases from V and 2 from J, leaving 9 bases between them. This chain's CDR3 is CASSRRTNYGYTF. For the CDR3, the DNA is TGTGCCAGCAGCCGAAGGACAAACTATGGCTACACCTTC. Filled out from reference TRBV5-6 and TRBJ1-2, the complete variable domain reads DAGVTQSPTHLIKTRGQQVTLRCSPKSGHDTVSWYQQALGQGPQFIFQYYEEEERQRGNFPDRFSGHQFPNYSSELNVNALLLGDSALYLCASSRRTNYGYTFGSGTRLTVV.

The chain recombines TRBV6-1 with TRBJ2-3; a weak D match, TRBD1 (5 bases). Trimming cost V 4 bases and J 3 bases, with 20 bases left between them. The CDR3 totals 17 residues. Germline V CDR1 and CDR2: MNHNS, SASEGT. CDR3 loop: CASSVARYSGATDTQYF. The DNA of the CDR3 is TGTGCCAGCAGTGTAGCCCGTTATAGTGGGGCGACAGATACGCAGTATTTT.

This chain links TRBV6-5 with TRBJ2-2; 8 bases fit TRBD1. Germline V gene lookup returns CDR1 MNHEY and CDR2 SVGAGI. V lost 2 bases to trimming and J lost 6 bases; unmatched junction nucleotides: 8. The length of the CDR3 is 16 residues. This CDR3 is CASSYAPGQVPGELFF. Written as DNA, the CDR3 is TGTGCCAGCAGTTACGCTCCGGGACAGGTTCCCGGGGAGCTGTTTTTT.

The V call is TRBV19, the J call TRBJ2-7; tentative D call: TRBD1 (6 bases). CDR3 length equals 13 residues. V was shortened by 5 bases and J by 3 bases, with 11 bases between the two germline ends. Germline CDR1 is LNHDA and CDR2 is SQIVND (reference sequence). CDR3 sequence reads: CASSLPQGYEQYF. The CDR3 nucleotides are TGTGCCAGTAGTCTTCCACAGGGCTACGAGCAGTACTTC.

The CDR3 DNA follows: TGCGCCAGCAGCTTGGACACTGAAGCTTTCTTT. It is translated as CASSLDTEAFF. This rearrangement joins TRBV5-1 to TRBJ1-1, with D unresolved. The length of the CDR3 is 11 residues. Trimming took off 0 bases at V and 3 bases at J, with 0 bases between the two ends. Germline loops: CDR1 SGHRS, CDR2 YFSETQ.